The 8 T cell receptor beta chains in this list originate from one sample, sequenced in a study of shared clonotypes between healthy human individuals. The repertoire was sequenced with immunoSEQ multiplex PCR; TCRdb's copy has only in-frame clones and lacks some. The table includes about 2.4 million clones, 93% detected once. Sequenced input: naive CD4+ T cells from PBMCs. Subset denoted: CD45RA+ positively selected. Source of these receptors: a man younger than 35 in good health. Some clones in this sample may be carry-over from other donors' samples.

This chain joins TRBV18 and TRBJ2-5, with 9 nucleotides matching TRBD1. Unmatched junction bases numbered 8, after V lost 4 bases and J lost 5 bases. CDR3 length equals 15 residues. Germline V gene sequence: CDR1 KGHSH, CDR2 LQKENI. The CDR3 nucleotides are TGTGCCAGCTCACGGGACAGGGATCCGGTGGAGACCCAGTACTTC. Its protein is CASSRDRDPVETQYF.

The J gene is TRBJ1-5, the V gene TRBV28; TRBD1 is a possible D gene (6 bases). Germline values: CDR1 MDHEN, CDR2 SYDVKM. This CDR3 contains 15 residues. V lost 6 bases and J lost 5, with 17 bases in between. CDR3 nucleotides: TGTGCCAGCAGGCAACAAACAGGGTATGATCAGCCCCAGCATTTT. It encodes CASRQQTGYDQPQHF.

The J gene is TRBJ2-3, the V gene TRBV2; D is uncertain. Germline V gene sequence: CDR1 SNHLY, CDR2 FYNNEI. V gave up 1 base and J gave up 5 bases, with 10 bases separating them. This CDR3 comprises 14 residues. The CDR3 sequence is CASSEVVVGDTQYF. CDR3 coding DNA: TGTGCCAGCAGTGAAGTTGTAGTAGGAGATACGCAGTATTTT. Full variable domain (missing parts from reference TRBV2 and TRBJ2-3): EPEVTQTPSHQVTQMGQEVILRCVPISNHLYFYWYRQILGQKVEFLVSFYNNEISEKSEIFDDQFSVERPDGSNFTLKIRSTKLEDSAMYFCASSEVVVGDTQYFGPGTRLTVL.

The chain couples TRBV28 to TRBJ1-4, with TRBD1 identical over 7 bases. The V segment lost 3 bases and the J segment 7 bases; nucleotides outside the gene matches: 8. Germline assignment: CDR1 MDHEN and CDR2 SYDVKM. This CDR3 spans 15 amino acids. CDR3 sequence reads: CASSLTRGRIEKLFF. The CDR3 nucleotides are TGTGCCAGCAGTTTGACGAGGGGGCGCATTGAAAAACTGTTTTTT.

There are a few counts of this clone. The same CDR3 can be traced to other DNA sequences in this sample. The J gene is TRBJ2-5, the V gene TRBV9; D remains unclear. Germline V gene data show CDR1 as SGDLS and CDR2 as YYNGEE. The CDR3 extends over 13 amino acids. Trimming stripped 0 bases from V and 2 bases from J, with 5 bases between. CDR3 nucleotides: TGTGCCAGCAGCGTAGGTCCTCAAGAGACCCAGTACTTC. Protein: CASSVGPQETQYF.

This chain connects TRBV29-1 to TRBJ2-1; D uncertain. The CDR3 totals 14 residues. Germline V gene lookup returns CDR1 SQVTM and CDR2 ANQGSEA. V dropped 6 bases and J dropped 0 bases, with 12 bases sitting between them. CDR3 region: CSVAKESSYNEQFF. In nucleotides, the CDR3 is TGCAGCGTCGCCAAGGAAAGCTCCTACAATGAGCAGTTCTTC.

The V and J genes are TRBV5-1 and TRBJ2-1; 7 bases align to TRBD2. With V trimmed by 4 bases and J by 0 bases, 13 bases remained unmatched. The CDR3 contains 18 residues. The germline gives CDR1 SGHRS, CDR2 YFSETQ. CDR3 nucleotides: TGCGCCAGCAGCCCTACTTCGGGGGGAGGGCCCTCCTACAATGAGCAGTTCTTC. Translating gives CASSPTSGGGPSYNEQFF.

V is TRBV5-6 and J is TRBJ2-2; 9 nucleotides align to TRBD2. CDR3 length: 17 residues. The J segment lost 7 bases and the V segment lost 0 bases, leaving 10 bases of the junction unmatched. In germline, CDR1 is SGHDT, CDR2 YYEEEE. CDR3 protein: CASSLAGGRAQNGELFF. The CDR3 coding sequence is TGTGCCAGCAGCTTGGCTGGCGGGAGGGCCCAGAACGGGGAGCTGTTTTTT.